The 22 T cell receptor beta chains presented below share a single source sample, sequenced in a study of T cell repertoires in cytomegalovirus infection (dated by TCRdb to about 2019). The run used an Illumina HiSeq 1500. TCRdb trimmed public reads at Q25 via fastp, called clones via MiXCR and kept in-frame beta chains. Entries that share a CDR3 protein sequence are merged under the most common genes and DNA. The sample includes about 530,000 distinct CDR3 sequences, with about 30% observed a single time. Together, the top ten hold roughly 13% of the sample. Sequenced: PBMCs. These receptors originate from a human donor in good health (CMV status not recorded). Some clones in this sample may be carry-over from other donors' samples.

This clonotype was seen a handful of times. The rearrangement joins TRBV7-2 to TRBJ2-5; a weak D match, TRBD1 (6 bases). Trimming left V 1 base short and J 9 bases short, with 15 bases between. This CDR3 contains 14 residues. Looked up from germline, CDR1 is SGHTA and CDR2 is FQGNSA. The CDR3 region is CASSLEDRPAAQYF. The CDR3 DNA sequence: TGTGCCAGCAGCTTAGAAGACAGGCCGGCGGCCCAGTACTTC. The entire variable domain, with the rest obtained from reference TRBV7-2 and TRBJ2-5, is as follows: GAGVSQSPSNKVTEKGKDVELRCDPISGHTALYWYRQSLGQGLEFLIYFQGNSAPDKSGLPSDRFSAERTGGSVSTLTIQRTQQEDSAVYLCASSLEDRPAAQYFGPGTRLLVL.

The V gene is TRBV4-3, the J gene TRBJ2-1, with D unclear. Deletions cut 4 bases from V and 4 bases from J, with 11 bases between. The CDR3 consists of 14 residues. Germline V gene sequence: CDR1 LGHNA, CDR2 YSLEER. The CDR3 loop reads CASSLGAQYNEQFF. The CDR3 DNA follows: TGCGCCAGCAGCCTCGGTGCCCAATACAATGAGCAGTTCTTC.

The chain couples TRBV7-2 to TRBJ1-5; possible D gene TRBD1, 6 bases. Germline CDR1 is SGHTA and CDR2 is FQGNSA. The V gene lost 1 base and the J gene lost 5 bases, with 18 bases spanning the gap. The CDR3 contains 17 residues. CDR3 DNA sequence: TGTGCCAGCAGCTTAGAATTGTCGGCCAGGGGATATCAGCCCCAGCATTTT. This sequence encodes CASSLELSARGYQPQHF.

The chain has TRBV7-2 and TRBJ1-1; D is unclear. From germline, CDR1 is SGHTA and CDR2 FQGNSA. Trimming stripped 5 bases from V and 3 bases from J, with 16 bases between. The length of the CDR3 is 15 residues. Here the CDR3 DNA reads TGTGCCAGCAGCCCAACGGGTCGCGGGGACACTGAAGCTTTCTTT. Translation gives CASSPTGRGDTEAFF.

J is TRBJ1-6 and V is TRBV15; 9 bases line up with TRBD1. V was pared by 4 bases and J by 8 bases, with 9 bases of the junction left unmatched. This CDR3 contains 16 residues. From germline, CDR1 is LNHNV and CDR2 YYDKDF (reference sequence). The CDR3: CATSTPEDRGDSPLHF. DNA for the CDR3: TGTGCCACCAGCACCCCGGAGGACAGGGGTGATTCACCCCTCCACTTT.

The rearrangement uses TRBV18 and TRBJ2-1; 10 bases are shared with TRBD1. Trimming took 0 bases from V and 8 from J; bases not matched to a gene: 4. The CDR3 loop spans 15 amino acids. CDR1 and CDR2 (germline): KGHSH, LQKENI. The CDR3 coding sequence is TGTGCCAGCTCACCACCAGAGGACAGGGGGGATGAGCAGTTCTTC. This gives the protein CASSPPEDRGDEQFF.

Comments on this clonotype: A much bigger clone sits one base away, suggesting this may be a read error. The J gene is TRBJ2-7, the V gene TRBV7-2; D remains ambiguous. Per germline, CDR1 SGHTA and CDR2 FQGNSA. V gave up 5 bases and J gave up 4 bases, with 18 bases separating them. CDR3 size: 15 residues. CDR3 sequence: CASSLSVLFLYEQYF. CDR3 sequence (DNA): TGTGCCAGCAGCCTGTCGGTACTATTCCTATACGAGCAGTACTTC. The full variable domain, with the rest looked up from reference TRBV7-2 and TRBJ2-7, is GAGVSQSPSNKVTEKGKDVELRCDPISGHTALYWYRQSLGQGLEFLIYFQGNSAPDKSGLPSDRFSAERTGGSVSTLTIQRTQQEDSAVYLCASSLSVLFLYEQYFGPGTRLTVT.

The CDR3 region has the DNA TGTGCCAGCAGTCCTCTGGGGCAGGGGGCGAACACTGAAGCTTTCTTT. This sequence encodes CASSPLGQGANTEAFF. V and J are TRBV6-2 or TRBV6-3 and TRBJ1-1; 8 nucleotides match TRBD1. J lost 1 base, V lost 5 bases, and 9 bases had no gene match. The CDR3 contains 16 residues. Germline V gene lookup returns CDR1 MNHEY and CDR2 SVGEGT.

The V gene is TRBV18, the J gene TRBJ2-7; 7 bases fit TRBD2. The trim removed 1 base at V and 6 bases at J, leaving 6 bases unmatched. The CDR3 contains 14 residues. The germline CDR1 and CDR2 sequences are KGHSH and LQKENI. CDR3 region: CASSPQRDASEQYF. The CDR3 region has the DNA TGTGCCAGCTCACCACAGCGGGACGCCTCCGAGCAGTACTTC.

The CDR3 here is CSARDWGLAKNIQYF. The CDR3 nucleotides read TGCAGTGCTAGAGATTGGGGGTTAGCCAAAAACATTCAGTACTTC. J is TRBJ2-4 and V is TRBV20-1; possibly TRBD1 or TRBD2 for D (5 bases each). Germline-derived CDR1 and CDR2 are DFQATT and SNEGSKA (reference sequence). Trimming stripped 0 bases from V and 0 bases from J, with 9 bases between. The length of the CDR3 is 15 residues.

This clonotype was detected ten times or more. The V and J genes are TRBV12-3 or TRBV12-4 and TRBJ1-1; 8 positions match TRBD1. This CDR3 contains 16 residues. With 6 bases clipped from V and 4 bases from J, the junction kept 13 bases outside the gene matches. CDR3 loop: CASRAQGAQGATEAFF. CDR3 bases: TGTGCCAGCAGGGCTCAGGGGGCTCAAGGGGCCACTGAAGCTTTCTTT.

This clonotype has a single count. This chain connects TRBV12-3 or TRBV12-4 to TRBJ1-2, with 8 nucleotides matching TRBD1. V shed 6 bases, J shed 7 bases, and the junction held 10 bases outside the gene matches. This CDR3 is built from 14 residues. DNA of the CDR3: TGTGCCAGCAGCCACCCAGGGGGCGCGGTTGGCTACACCTTC. It is translated as CASSHPGGAVGYTF.

V gene TRBV19 combines with J gene TRBJ2-1; 10 nucleotides agree with TRBD2. Germline V lookup: CDR1 LNHDA, CDR2 SQIVND (reference sequence). The CDR3 runs to 16 residues. Germline trimming cut 5 bases from V and 2 bases from J; bases unmatched to any gene: 6. This CDR3 reads CASSPGLAATYNEQFF. The CDR3 nucleotides read TGTGCCAGTAGTCCAGGACTAGCGGCAACCTACAATGAGCAGTTCTTC.

This clonotype appeared a few times. The chain joins TRBV2 to TRBJ2-7; TRBD2 aligns across 11 bases. With V trimmed by 5 bases and J by 5 bases, 5 bases remained unmatched. This CDR3 contains 14 residues. CDR1 is SNHLY and CDR2 is FYNNEI in the germline V gene. DNA for the CDR3: TGTGCCAGCAGTCTACTAGCGGGAGCGGACGAGCAGTACTTC. This codes for CASSLLAGADEQYF.

The rearrangement uses TRBV6-4 and TRBJ2-5, with 10 bases that match TRBD2. Germline V gives CDR1 MRHNA, CDR2 SNTAGT. V lost 3 bases, J lost 4 bases, and 20 bases stayed unmatched. The CDR3 totals 20 residues. The CDR3: CASSELATVASGRRVETQYF. Here the CDR3 DNA reads TGTGCCAGCAGTGAACTCGCGACTGTGGCTAGCGGGAGAAGGGTAGAGACCCAGTACTTC.

This clonotype was counted a few times. The chain employs TRBV12-5 and TRBJ1-5, with D possibly TRBD1 on 6 matching bases. CDR1 is LGHNT and CDR2 is FRNRAP in the germline V gene. The CDR3 has 13 amino acids. The V gene lost 0 bases and the J gene lost 10 bases, with 10 bases spanning the gap. CDR3 amino acids: CASGLVQGGPQHF. DNA of the CDR3: TGTGCTAGTGGTTTGGTACAGGGAGGCCCCCAGCATTTT.

CDR3 amino acids: CASTPHRRESTGELFF. For the CDR3, the DNA is TGTGCCAGTACACCCCATCGGCGGGAGAGCACCGGGGAGCTGTTTTTT. This sequence joins TRBV19 and TRBJ2-2; 7 bases agree with TRBD2. This CDR3 has 16 amino acids. J gave up 4 bases and V 7 bases, and 12 bases lay outside the gene matches. Germline CDR1 reads LNHDA; CDR2 reads SQIVND (reference sequence).

The rearrangement links TRBV20-1 to TRBJ1-6; 7 bases line up with TRBD1. V was pared by 6 bases and J by 6 bases, with 8 bases of the junction left unmatched. CDR3 length equals 14 residues. Looked up from germline, CDR1 is DFQATT and CDR2 is SNEGSKA (reference sequence). The CDR3 sequence: CSASRGSPNSPLHF. The CDR3 region has the DNA TGCAGTGCCTCCAGGGGGAGTCCTAATTCACCCCTCCACTTT.

This clonotype was seen ten or more times. A read error may produce the germline difference seen at one junction end. V and J are TRBV7-8 and TRBJ2-1; D is undetermined. CDR1 SGHVS and CDR2 FQNEAQ come from the germline V gene. The CDR3 runs to 11 residues. The CDR3 sequence: CASTLYDEQFF. The CDR3 nucleotides read TGTGCCAGCACCCTCTACGATGAGCAGTTCTTC.

This clonotype was counted at least ten times. The chain couples TRBV7-2 to TRBJ1-2; D possibly corresponds to TRBD1 (5 bases). The CDR3 is 12 amino acids. V was trimmed by 1 base and J by 6 bases, leaving 6 bases between them. The germline V gene encodes CDR1 SGHTA and CDR2 FQGNSA. This CDR3 reads CASSLEGDGYTF. The CDR3 region has the DNA TGTGCCAGCAGCTTAGAAGGGGATGGCTACACCTTC. Full variable domain (remainder filled in from reference TRBV7-2 and TRBJ1-2): GAGVSQSPSNKVTEKGKDVELRCDPISGHTALYWYRQSLGQGLEFLIYFQGNSAPDKSGLPSDRFSAERTGGSVSTLTIQRTQQEDSAVYLCASSLEGDGYTFGSGTRLTVV.

This clonotype was seen repeatedly, ten times or more. V gene TRBV7-2 combines with J gene TRBJ2-3; the match to TRBD2 covers 9 bases. This CDR3 is built from 15 residues. V shed 4 bases and J 2 bases; nucleotides not matched to a gene: 4. Germline V gene sequence: CDR1 SGHTA, CDR2 FQGNSA. The CDR3 protein is CASSWVAGATDTQYF. Written as DNA, the CDR3 is TGTGCCAGCAGCTGGGTAGCGGGAGCCACAGATACGCAGTATTTT. Together with reference TRBV7-2 and TRBJ2-3, the CDR3 gives the full variable domain: GAGVSQSPSNKVTEKGKDVELRCDPISGHTALYWYRQSLGQGLEFLIYFQGNSAPDKSGLPSDRFSAERTGGSVSTLTIQRTQQEDSAVYLCASSWVAGATDTQYFGPGTRLTVL.

This chain connects TRBV6-5 to TRBJ2-1; 12 positions agree with TRBD2. The CDR3 has 16 amino acids. V gave up 4 bases and J gave up 7 bases; unmatched junction bases: 8. The germline CDR1 and CDR2 sequences are MNHEY and SVGAGI. CDR3 sequence (DNA): TGTGCCAGCAGTTCTCTTCTAGCGGGAGGGTTTAATGAGCAGTTCTTC. Translation: CASSSLLAGGFNEQFF.